One T cell receptor (beta chain) is described in this entry. With UMI labels, 5' RACE was used to prepare the TRB cDNA libraries. TCRdb reanalyzed the 5' RACE reads, giving one entry per CDR3 protein sequence and no DNA. Listed are tens of thousands of distinct CDR3 sequences; roughly 1.5% falls within the top ten. The sample belongs to a study of CXCR3-negative and CXCR3-positive naive CD8 T cells. This CDR3 has 15 residues. In germline, CDR1 is SEHNR, CDR2 FQNEAQ (reference sequence). The receptor comes from a human donor in good health. Some clones in this sample may be carry-over from other donors' samples. Sequenced material: naive CXCR3- CD8+ T cells from blood. As for subset: CD45RO-CCR7+CD27+CD95- naive CD8+ T cells lacking CXCR3 (TNR3-). The chain links TRBV7-9 to TRBJ2-7; TCRdb picks TRBD1, but there is no DNA to check that call. The CDR3 loop is CASSSFRDSNYEQYF.